This is a list of T cell receptor beta chains from one sample in a study of cytomegalovirus exposure and HLA in healthy donors. Libraries were prepared by immunoSEQ multiplex PCR; TCRdb keeps only in-frame clonotypes and omits some of them. The data show approximately 180,000 clones, around 87% seen once. The sample comprised PBMCs. These receptors were collected from a woman aged 18-29 years in good health and CMV-seronegative. The CDR3 runs from the conserved cysteine through the conserved F or W. The order of the fields is clone size, V gene, CDR3 length, D gene, J gene, CDR3 DNA, CDR3 protein. A D gene is named only where the DNA matches it firmly. Not all rows give a size; the values are once, few, many and, for expanded clones, a class.

clone_size: NA
v_call: TRBV4-3
cdr3_length: 17
d_call: TRBD2
j_call: TRBJ2-2
cdr3_nt: TGCGCCAGCAGCCAAGTAGCTAGCGGGAGGTCCACCGGGGAGCTGTTTTTT
cdr3_aa: CASSQVASGRSTGELFF

clone_size: NA
v_call: TRBV10-3
cdr3_length: 11
d_call: NA
j_call: TRBJ1-1
cdr3_nt: TGTGCCATCAGTGGCAACCGGGAAGCTTTCTTT
cdr3_aa: CAISGNREAFF

clone_size: once
v_call: TRBV28
cdr3_length: 16
d_call: TRBD1
j_call: TRBJ2-2
cdr3_nt: TGTGCCAGCAGTTTAGACAGGGGACAGGTTGGCGGGGAGCTGTTTTTT
cdr3_aa: CASSLDRGQVGGELFF

clone_size: few
v_call: TRBV27
cdr3_length: 14
d_call: NA
j_call: TRBJ1-5
cdr3_nt: TGTGCCAGCAGTTTAGTGGGGGCTAATCAGCCCCAGCATTTT
cdr3_aa: CASSLVGANQPQHF

clone_size: NA
v_call: TRBV29-1
cdr3_length: 11
d_call: NA
j_call: TRBJ2-7
cdr3_nt: TGCAGCGTTCGGAGGGGTTACGAGCAGTACTTC
cdr3_aa: CSVRRGYEQYF

clone_size: NA
v_call: TRBV7-6
cdr3_length: 13
d_call: TRBD1
j_call: TRBJ1-1
cdr3_nt: TGTGCCAGCAGCCAAGGACAGGCGGGTGAAGCTTTCTTT
cdr3_aa: CASSQGQAGEAFF

clone_size: NA
v_call: TRBV7-2
cdr3_length: 16
d_call: NA
j_call: TRBJ1-3
cdr3_nt: TGTGCCAGCAGCTTAACCGGAGCCTACTCTGGAAACACCATATATTTT
cdr3_aa: CASSLTGAYSGNTIYF

clone_size: NA
v_call: TRBV6-6
cdr3_length: 12
d_call: NA
j_call: TRBJ1-1
cdr3_nt: TGTGCCAGCAGTCCCGATCCGGCTGAAGCTTTCTTT
cdr3_aa: CASSPDPAEAFF

clone_size: NA
v_call: TRBV5-6
cdr3_length: 13
d_call: NA
j_call: TRBJ1-3
cdr3_nt: TGTGCCAGCAGTTTTCGTTCCGGGAACACCATATATTTT
cdr3_aa: CASSFRSGNTIYF

clone_size: NA
v_call: TRBV28
cdr3_length: 15
d_call: NA
j_call: TRBJ1-1
cdr3_nt: TGTGCCAGCACACCTCCGGGACTGGGGAACACTGAAGCTTTCTTT
cdr3_aa: CASTPPGLGNTEAFF

clone_size: NA
v_call: TRBV7-9
cdr3_length: 13
d_call: NA
j_call: TRBJ1-2
cdr3_nt: TGTGCCAGCAGCTTATCCGGGGTTAACGGCTACACCTTC
cdr3_aa: CASSLSGVNGYTF

clone_size: NA
v_call: TRBV6-4
cdr3_length: 17
d_call: TRBD2
j_call: TRBJ2-7
cdr3_nt: TGTGCCAGCAGTGACTCCCCCGGGGAGCGGGAGACCTACGAGCAGTACTTC
cdr3_aa: CASSDSPGERETYEQYF

clone_size: NA
v_call: TRBV25-1
cdr3_length: 14
d_call: TRBD1
j_call: TRBJ1-3
cdr3_nt: TGTGCCAGCAGTCGGACAGGGACAGGAAACACCATATATTTT
cdr3_aa: CASSRTGTGNTIYF

clone_size: NA
v_call: TRBV6-6
cdr3_length: 14
d_call: TRBD1
j_call: TRBJ2-2
cdr3_nt: TGTGCCACCAGGCCAGGGGGAAACACCGGGGAGCTGTTTTTT
cdr3_aa: CATRPGGNTGELFF